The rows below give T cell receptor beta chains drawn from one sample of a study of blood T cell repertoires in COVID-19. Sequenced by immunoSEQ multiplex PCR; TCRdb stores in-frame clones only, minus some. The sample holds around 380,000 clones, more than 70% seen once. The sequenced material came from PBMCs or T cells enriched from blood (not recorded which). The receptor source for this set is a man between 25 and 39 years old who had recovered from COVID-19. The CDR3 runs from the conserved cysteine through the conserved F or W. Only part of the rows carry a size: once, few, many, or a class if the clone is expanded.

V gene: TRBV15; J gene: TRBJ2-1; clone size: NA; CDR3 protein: CATSFGRAPVGNEQFF
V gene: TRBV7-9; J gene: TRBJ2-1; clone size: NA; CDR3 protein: CASSLGQGFFNEQFF
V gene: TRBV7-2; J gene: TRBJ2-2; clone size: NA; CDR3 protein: CASNTDRNTGELFF
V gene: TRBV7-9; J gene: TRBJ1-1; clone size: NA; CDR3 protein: CASSLKGGGLTEAFF
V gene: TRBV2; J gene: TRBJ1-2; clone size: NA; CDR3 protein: CASGGGASNGYTF
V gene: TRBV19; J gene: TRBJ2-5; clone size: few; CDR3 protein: CASSTSSGVVRQETQYF
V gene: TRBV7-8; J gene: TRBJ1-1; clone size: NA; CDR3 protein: CASSDRDRGWLNTEAFF
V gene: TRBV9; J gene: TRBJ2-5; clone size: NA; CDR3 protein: CASSEALAGGLETQYF
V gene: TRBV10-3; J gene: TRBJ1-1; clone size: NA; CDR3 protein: CAISDRGNTEAFF
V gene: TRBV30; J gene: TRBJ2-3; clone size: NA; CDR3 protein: CAWSVLDTQYF
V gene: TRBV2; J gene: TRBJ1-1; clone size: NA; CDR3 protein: CASGRGTEAFF
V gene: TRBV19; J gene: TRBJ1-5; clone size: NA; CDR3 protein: CASSIAGTGDQPQHF
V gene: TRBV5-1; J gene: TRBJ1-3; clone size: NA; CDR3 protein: CASSPGDRGNTIYF
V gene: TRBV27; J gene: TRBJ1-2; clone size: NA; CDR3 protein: CASSRQGSDYGYTF
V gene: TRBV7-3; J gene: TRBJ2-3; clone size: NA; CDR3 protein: CASSPQGAGDTQYF
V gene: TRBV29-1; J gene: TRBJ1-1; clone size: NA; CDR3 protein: CSVEDPTGEAFF
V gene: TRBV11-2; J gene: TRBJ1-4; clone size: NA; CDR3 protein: CASSHLGGQGDEKLFF
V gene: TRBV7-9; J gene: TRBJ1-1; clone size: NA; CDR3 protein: CASSRPGQGNTEAFF
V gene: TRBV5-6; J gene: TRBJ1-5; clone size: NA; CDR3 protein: CASSYITGVRSQPQHF
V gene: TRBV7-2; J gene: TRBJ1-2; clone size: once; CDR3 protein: CASRDTGWDGYTF
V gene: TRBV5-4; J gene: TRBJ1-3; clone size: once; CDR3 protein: CASSSSRVPGNTIYF
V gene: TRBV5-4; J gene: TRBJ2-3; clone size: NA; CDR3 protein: CASRDRGEQYF
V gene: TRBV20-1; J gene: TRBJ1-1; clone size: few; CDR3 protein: CSARQNTEAFF
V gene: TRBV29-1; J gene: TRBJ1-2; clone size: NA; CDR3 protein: CSAERTGRYGYTF
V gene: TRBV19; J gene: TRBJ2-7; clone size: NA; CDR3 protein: CASSTAGQGYEQYF
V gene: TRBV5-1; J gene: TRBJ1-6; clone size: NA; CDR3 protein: CASREDSPLHF
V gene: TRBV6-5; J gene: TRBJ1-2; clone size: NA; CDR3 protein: CASSLRWNYGYTF
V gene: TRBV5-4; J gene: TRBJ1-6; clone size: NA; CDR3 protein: CASSLGLQNSPLHF
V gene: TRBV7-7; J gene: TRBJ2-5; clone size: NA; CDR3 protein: CASSQGELETQYF
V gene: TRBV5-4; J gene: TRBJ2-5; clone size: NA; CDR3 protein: CASSREMETQYF
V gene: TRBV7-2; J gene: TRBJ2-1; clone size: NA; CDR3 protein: CASSLSGGEYNEQFF
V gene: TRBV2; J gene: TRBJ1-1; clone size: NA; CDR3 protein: CASRGRQAFQAFF
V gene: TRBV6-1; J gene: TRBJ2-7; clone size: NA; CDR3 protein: CASSGGVLGRGNYEQYF
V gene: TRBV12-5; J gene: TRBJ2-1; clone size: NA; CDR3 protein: CASATGKYNEQFF
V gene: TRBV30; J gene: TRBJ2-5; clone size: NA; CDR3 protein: CAWSVTLGLQETQYF
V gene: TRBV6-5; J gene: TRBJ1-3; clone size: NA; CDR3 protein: CASSFDRRGHPYF
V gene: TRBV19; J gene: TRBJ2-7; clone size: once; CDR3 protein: CASSLTGANSYEQYF
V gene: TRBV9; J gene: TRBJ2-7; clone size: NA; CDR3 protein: CASSITRTGEQYF
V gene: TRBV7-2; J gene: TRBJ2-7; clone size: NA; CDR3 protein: CASSLRYGGYTYEQYF
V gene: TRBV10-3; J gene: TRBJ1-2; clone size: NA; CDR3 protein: CAIRKQGDYGYTF
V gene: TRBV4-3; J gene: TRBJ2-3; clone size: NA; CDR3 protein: CASSQGLAGTDTQYF
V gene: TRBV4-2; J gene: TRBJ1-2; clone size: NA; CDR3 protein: CASSQDHVTGEYGYTF
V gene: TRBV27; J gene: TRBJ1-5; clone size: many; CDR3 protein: CASRSGSSNQPQHF
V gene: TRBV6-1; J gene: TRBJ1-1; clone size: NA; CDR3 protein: CASSEWGTENTEAFF
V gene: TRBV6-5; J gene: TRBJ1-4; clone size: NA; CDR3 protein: CAAGPPGDNEKLFF
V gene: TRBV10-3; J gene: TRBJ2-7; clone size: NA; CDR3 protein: CAISESSSYEQYF
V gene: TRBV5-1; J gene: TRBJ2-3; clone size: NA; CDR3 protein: CATRQGRTDTQYF
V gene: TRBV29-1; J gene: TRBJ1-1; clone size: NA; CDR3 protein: CSVVRATNTEAFF
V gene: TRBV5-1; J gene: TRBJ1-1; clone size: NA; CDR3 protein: CASSPPGALNTEAFF
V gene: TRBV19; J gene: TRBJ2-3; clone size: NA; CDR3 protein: CASSARESTDTQYF
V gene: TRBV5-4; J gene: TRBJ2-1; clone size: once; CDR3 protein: CASSLGGLGLSYNEQFF
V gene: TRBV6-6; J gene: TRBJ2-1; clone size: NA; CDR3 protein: CASSLGVAGGSSYNEQFF
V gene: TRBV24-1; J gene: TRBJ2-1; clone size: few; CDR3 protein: CATSLAGGSNEQFF
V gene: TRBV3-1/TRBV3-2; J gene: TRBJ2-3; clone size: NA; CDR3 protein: CASSPGVRTDTQYF
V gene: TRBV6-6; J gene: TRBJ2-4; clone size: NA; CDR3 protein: CASSYLGDIQYF
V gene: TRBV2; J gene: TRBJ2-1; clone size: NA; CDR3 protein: CASSDELQAGGFNEQFF
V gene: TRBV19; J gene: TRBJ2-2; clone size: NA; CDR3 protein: CASSIEAGGTGELFF
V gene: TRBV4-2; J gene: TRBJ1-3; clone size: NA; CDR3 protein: CASSRALEVDSGNTIYF
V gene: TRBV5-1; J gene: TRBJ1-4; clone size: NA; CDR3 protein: CASSGEQGEKLFF